The T cell receptor (beta chain) under discussion was sequenced for a study of cytomegalovirus exposure and HLA in healthy donors. Study-wide findings and caveats: Later analysis showed TCR association rates varying by HLA locus, highest for DRB1 and lowest for HLA-C.

As to this clone: Its antigen remains unidentified.

The PCR employed 60 Vbeta primers together with 13 Jbeta primers. Here immunoSEQ multiplex PCR was the method, and the copy in TCRdb shows in-frame clones only, minus some. The profile covers about 190,000 clones, with more than 80% appearing a single time and 2% to 2.5% taken by the ten largest. This clonotype was obtained from a male donor in good health and CMV-seronegative. What was sequenced was PBMCs.

Here the CDR3 DNA reads TGTGCCAGCAGCTTAGTGGGACTAGCGGGAGTTAACACCGGGGAGCTGTTTTTT. It specifies CASSLVGLAGVNTGELFF. This rearrangement joins TRBV7-2 to TRBJ2-2; 14 nucleotides align to TRBD2. Trimming removed 1 base from V and 2 bases from J; junction bases left unmatched: 3. Germline V lookup: CDR1 SGHTA, CDR2 FQGNSA. This CDR3 spans 18 amino acids. Looking up the rest from reference TRBV7-2 and TRBJ2-2 gives the full variable domain: GAGVSQSPSNKVTEKGKDVELRCDPISGHTALYWYRQSLGQGLEFLIYFQGNSAPDKSGLPSDRFSAERTGGSVSTLTIQRTQQEDSAVYLCASSLVGLAGVNTGELFFGEGSRLTVL.